This TCR beta chain is drawn from a study of blood T cell repertoires in COVID-19. Study summary: Collection of acute and convalescent COVID-19 samples took place in the United States, Italy and Spain. The analysed material was cDNA or gDNA that came from T cells, B-cell-depleted T cells, or PBMCs.

Trimming pared 1 base from V and 8 bases from J, leaving 11 bases between. Germline V gene sequence: CDR1 MGHRA, CDR2 YSYEKL. The CDR3 runs to 14 residues. In terms of age and location, participants ranged from about 18 to 90 years and lived in 24 US areas. The repertoire was sequenced with immunoSEQ multiplex PCR; TCRdb's copy has only in-frame clones and lacks some. Of hundreds of thousands of clones listed, approximately 85% are singletons. The genes are TRBV4-1 and TRBJ1-4, with D unclear. This TCR was recovered from a man in his thirties or forties who had recovered from COVID-19. Sequencing was carried out using PBMCs or T cells enriched from blood (not recorded which). Written as DNA, the CDR3 is TGCGCCAGCAGCCAAGTGGGCAGCTCAGAAAAACTGTTTTTT. Its translation: CASSQVGSSEKLFF.